A single sample gave rise to the 12 T cell receptor beta chains below, sequenced in a study of T cells in Graves' hyperthyroidism and ophthalmopathy. Template material for amplifying TCR beta CDR3 regions consisted of RNA transcripts. RT-PCR in the first round (using the HTBI primer set) targeted the TCR CDR3. TCRdb re-derived calls from the multiplex PCR reads in MiXCR, one entry per CDR3 protein. The profile covers hundreds of thousands of distinct CDR3 sequences, with approximately 19% appearing a single time and approximately 15% taken by the ten largest. The sample was blood. These receptors all stem from a woman aged 50 to 60 with Graves' hyperthyroidism that later progressed to Graves' ophthalmopathy.

V gene TRBV16 combines with J gene TRBJ2-7; possibly TRBD2 for D (5 bases). The CDR3 totals 14 residues. Looked up from germline, CDR1 is KGHSY and CDR2 is FQNENV. V lost 4 bases and J lost 4, with 14 bases in between. The CDR3 DNA reads as TGTGCCAGCAGCCGCGCCCAGGAGGTGTACGAGCAGTACTTC. Its protein product is CASSRAQEVYEQYF.

The chain joins TRBV27 to TRBJ2-5; 8 bases map to TRBD2. J was trimmed by 2 bases and V by 2 bases; bases with no gene match: 7. The CDR3 is made up of 16 amino acids. Germline CDR1 is MNHEY and CDR2 is SMNVEV (reference sequence). The CDR3 region is CASSLGAGGLQETQYF. CDR3 DNA sequence: TGTGCCAGCAGTTTAGGGGCGGGGGGATTACAAGAGACCCAGTACTTC.

At least ten counts were recorded for this clonotype. A junction end diverges from the germline sequence, so it may reflect a read error. CDR3 DNA sequence: TGCGCCAGCAGCTTGTACAGCACAGATACGCAGTATTTT. Encoded protein: CASSLYSTDTQYF. The chain has TRBV5-4 and TRBJ2-3; D ambiguous. The germline gives CDR1 SGHNT, CDR2 YYREEE (reference sequence). The CDR3 is 13 amino acids. Together with reference TRBV5-4 and TRBJ2-3, the CDR3 gives the full variable domain: ETGVTQSPTHLIKTRGQQVTLRCSSQSGHNTVSWYQQALGQGPQFIFQYYREEENGRGNFPPRFSGLQFPNYSSELNVNALELDDSALYLCASSLYSTDTQYFGPGTRLTVL.

This chain connects TRBV6-1 to TRBJ1-1, with D maybe TRBD1 (5 bases). CDR3 length: 10 residues. CDR1 and CDR2 (germline): MNHNS, SASEGT. The DNA of the CDR3 is TGTGCAACCAGGGATACTGAAGCTTTCTTT. Translated, it gives CATRDTEAFF.

This clonotype was counted at least ten times. V usage is TRBV5-1 and J usage is TRBJ1-1, with no clear D. The V and J ends lost 0 bases and 1 base respectively, with 13 bases between them. The CDR3 contains 16 residues. Germline CDR1 is SGHRS and CDR2 is YFSETQ. CDR3 sequence (DNA): TGCGCCAGCAGCTTGGTGTTGGGGAGGAGGAACACTGAAGCTTTCTTT. It codes for CASSLVLGRRNTEAFF.

The chain links TRBV5-5 to TRBJ1-5; D gene ambiguous. V lost 1 base and J lost 3, with 8 bases in between. The CDR3 runs to 14 residues. The germline V gene encodes CDR1 SGHKS and CDR2 YYEKEE (reference sequence). The CDR3 reads CASSLWGTNQPQHF. The CDR3 DNA reads TGTGCCAGCAGCTTGTGGGGTACCAATCAGCCCCAGCATTTT.

V gene TRBV6-1 combines with J gene TRBJ1-1; D perhaps matches TRBD1 (5 bases). Germline V gene data show CDR1 as MNHNS and CDR2 as SASEGT. The CDR3 contains 11 residues. Trimming removed 8 bases from V and 11 bases from J, with 15 bases in between. The DNA of the CDR3 is TGTGCCAGCGGCGGGGCTAGGGGCGCTTTCTTT. It yields the protein CASGGARGAFF.

The chain joins TRBV7-9 to TRBJ1-1, with TRBD1 as a possible D gene (6 bases). This CDR3 has 15 residues. Looked up from germline, CDR1 is SEHNR and CDR2 is FQNEAQ (reference sequence). V was pared by 2 bases and J by 6 bases, with 16 bases between. Here the CDR3 reads CASSLFVTGFSEAFF. CDR3 DNA: TGTGCCAGCAGCTTATTCGTTACAGGGTTTTCTGAAGCTTTCTTT.

This clonotype was found many times. CDR3: CASSPKEHTDTQYF. The CDR3 nucleotides are TGTGCCAGCAGCCCGAAGGAACACACAGATACGCAGTATTTT. The chain employs TRBV11-3 and TRBJ2-3, with D unclear. Trimming cost V 5 bases and J 2 bases, with 11 bases left between them. The CDR3 has 14 amino acids. Germline V CDR1 and CDR2: SGHNT, YENEEA.

This clonotype came up many times. The limits of the CDR3 on the DNA are not certain, so only TCRdb's listed CDR3 is given. The chain couples TRBV12-3 or TRBV12-4 to TRBJ1-2; TRBD1 is the table's D call, not checked against the DNA. The CDR3 is 11 amino acids in total, end residues counted. This CDR3 is CASSTSTVYTF.

This clonotype was observed at least ten times. The gene calls are TRBV7-2 and TRBJ1-2, with 9 bases that match TRBD1. CDR3 length: 15 amino acids. The junction had 3 bases not matched to a gene; V was cut back by 2 bases and J by 2 bases. The germline gives CDR1 SGHTA, CDR2 FQGNSA. In DNA, the CDR3 is TGTGCCAGCAGCTTAAAGGGGACAGGGAACTATGGCTACACCTTC. Its protein is CASSLKGTGNYGYTF. Full variable domain (rest looked up from reference TRBV7-2 and TRBJ1-2): GAGVSQSPSNKVTEKGKDVELRCDPISGHTALYWYRQSLGQGLEFLIYFQGNSAPDKSGLPSDRFSAERTGGSVSTLTIQRTQQEDSAVYLCASSLKGTGNYGYTFGSGTRLTVV.

The V and J genes are TRBV19 and TRBJ1-5; D may be TRBD1 (6 bases). Looked up from germline, CDR1 is LNHDA and CDR2 is SQIVND (reference sequence). Trimming shortened V by 6 bases and J by 3 bases, and 15 bases separated the two germline ends. The length of the CDR3 is 15 residues. CDR3: CASSPSTGLNQPQHF. CDR3 DNA: TGTGCCAGTAGCCCTTCGACAGGCCTCAATCAGCCCCAGCATTTT.